The 4 T cell receptor beta chains in this list originate from one sample, sequenced in a study of CD8+CD57+ T cells in acquired aplastic anemia. Genomic DNA served as template for TCR beta VDJ and CDR3 profiling. TCRdb fed the reads into MiXCR, producing one record per CDR3 protein. The sample shows approximately 250,000 distinct CDR3 sequences, approximately 82% of them seen only once. Before being chosen for sequencing, patients had shown CD8+CD57+ cell expansion by flow cytometry. The specimen sequenced was sorted CD4+, CD8+, or CD8+CD57+ T cells (not recorded which) from PBMCs. The receptors come from a human donor with aplastic anemia.

This clonotype was seen once. No conserved phenylalanine or tryptophan ends this CDR3, so it is likely a read error. The DNA is omitted, as the CDR3 cannot be located on it reliably, and the CDR3 follows TCRdb's listing. The chain has TRBV7-7 and TRBJ2-3; the table assigns TRBD2, which was not confirmed against the DNA. Including both end residues, the CDR3 is 13 amino acids long. The V gene's germline CDR1 is SSHAT and CDR2 FNYEAQ (reference sequence). CDR3 residues: CASSYAVLGVGGA.

Remarks on this clonotype: At one end, the junction sequence differs from germline, possibly due to a read error. V usage is TRBV7-9 and J usage is TRBJ1-1; a weak D match, TRBD1 (5 bases). The CDR3 covers 15 residues. Germline CDR1 reads SEHNR; CDR2 reads FQNEAQ (reference sequence). The CDR3 nucleotides are TGTGCCAGCAGCTTAGATCTTACCTACGGGACTAAAGCCTTCTTT. Protein: CASSLDLTYGTKAFF.

Notes on this clonotype: This CDR3 fails to terminate in the conserved phenylalanine or tryptophan, so it likely reflects a read error. It is unclear where the CDR3 begins or ends on the DNA, so no DNA is shown, and the CDR3 is as TCRdb lists it. V usage is TRBV7-2 and J usage is TRBJ2-4; TRBD1 was called by the table and not checked on the DNA. 12 amino acids form the CDR3, both terminal residues included. Germline CDR1 is SGHTA and CDR2 is FQGNSA. This CDR3 is CASSLAGDTDTQ.

The chain carries TRBV5-1 and TRBJ1-4, with D possibly matching TRBD1 (5 bases). The V end was cut by 6 bases, the J end by 3 bases, with 12 bases between. From germline, CDR1 is SGHRS and CDR2 YFSETQ. The CDR3 spans 14 residues. DNA for the CDR3: TGCGCCAGCAATGGGGGGGGTCCTAATGAAAAACTGTTTTTT. This codes for CASNGGGPNEKLFF.